These 8 T cell receptor beta chains came from one sample sequenced in a study of blood T cell repertoires in COVID-19. Measured with immunoSEQ multiplex PCR; TCRdb has only the in-frame clones, and not every one. The sample records about 480,000 clones, approximately 88% being singletons. Material for sequencing was PBMCs or T cells enriched from blood (not recorded which). The source is a woman aged 40-49 years who had recovered from COVID-19.

The chain couples TRBV5-4 to TRBJ2-1; D perhaps matches TRBD2 (5 bases). The CDR3 length is 13 residues. V was clipped by 2 bases and J by 7 bases, with 10 bases between them. Per germline, CDR1 SGHNT and CDR2 YYREEE (reference sequence). For the CDR3, the DNA is TGTGCCAGCAGCTTTGGCGGGCGGAATGAGCAGTTCTTC. This sequence encodes CASSFGGRNEQFF.

The V and J genes are TRBV5-4 and TRBJ2-3; TRBD1 matches 7 bases. Looked up from germline, CDR1 is SGHNT and CDR2 is YYREEE (reference sequence). The CDR3 is 16 residues long. V shed 4 bases and J 2 bases; nucleotides not matched to a gene: 10. DNA of the CDR3: TGTGCCAGCAGCAAAGGGGGACAGAGCATCACAGATACGCAGTATTTT. This sequence encodes CASSKGGQSITDTQYF. Full variable domain (rest looked up from reference TRBV5-4 and TRBJ2-3): ETGVTQSPTHLIKTRGQQVTLRCSSQSGHNTVSWYQQALGQGPQFIFQYYREEENGRGNFPPRFSGLQFPNYSSELNVNALELDDSALYLCASSKGGQSITDTQYFGPGTRLTVL.

The chain has TRBV7-6 and TRBJ2-2; maybe TRBD2 (6 bases). This CDR3 spans 16 amino acids. Germline V gene lookup returns CDR1 SGHVS and CDR2 FNYEAQ. Trimming removed 1 base from V and 5 bases from J, with 14 bases in between. CDR3 amino acids: CASSLGGGRGTGELFF. In DNA form, the CDR3 reads TGTGCCAGCAGCTTAGGCGGAGGGCGAGGGACCGGGGAGCTGTTTTTT.

This clone was recorded only once. This rearrangement joins TRBV29-1 to TRBJ1-3, with D hard to call. The germline CDR1 and CDR2 sequences are SQVTM and ANQGSEA. There are 12 residues in the CDR3. V gave up 4 bases and J gave up 3 bases, with 7 bases separating them. The CDR3 DNA follows: TGCAGCGTTGTTGTCGTTGGAAACACCATATATTTT. It is translated as CSVVVVGNTIYF.

This rearrangement joins TRBV10-3 to TRBJ2-7, with D possibly being TRBD1 (6 bases). Germline CDR1 reads ENHRY; CDR2 reads SYGVKD. This CDR3 contains 13 residues. V lost 6 bases and J lost 4, with 13 bases in between. The CDR3 nucleotides are TGTGCCATCAGGGGACAACAGGATTACGAGCAGTACTTC. Encoded protein: CAIRGQQDYEQYF.

J is TRBJ2-7 and V is TRBV29-1; 7 nucleotides match TRBD1. This CDR3 is built from 12 residues. Trimming removed 5 bases from V and 4 bases from J; junction bases left unmatched: 5. The germline V gene has CDR1 SQVTM and CDR2 ANQGSEA. DNA for the CDR3: TGCAGCGTTAGGACAGGAAGATACGAGCAGTACTTC. Its translation is CSVRTGRYEQYF.

The gene calls are TRBV7-2 and TRBJ2-3; 11 nucleotides match TRBD2. This CDR3 has 16 residues. In germline, CDR1 is SGHTA, CDR2 FQGNSA. With 6 bases clipped from V and 1 base from J, the junction kept 6 bases outside the gene matches. CDR3 in DNA: TGTGCCAGCAGTCGAGGGACTAGCGGACGCACAGATACGCAGTATTTT. Encoded protein: CASSRGTSGRTDTQYF.

The CDR3 region has the DNA TGTGCCAGCAGCTTGTCCCCAGGGGGCAATTGGAACACTGAAGCTTTCTTT. This sequence encodes CASSLSPGGNWNTEAFF. V and J are TRBV5-6 and TRBJ1-1; 8 positions match TRBD1. J was trimmed by 1 base and V by 1 base; bases with no gene match: 9. The CDR3 spans 17 residues. Germline values: CDR1 SGHDT, CDR2 YYEEEE.